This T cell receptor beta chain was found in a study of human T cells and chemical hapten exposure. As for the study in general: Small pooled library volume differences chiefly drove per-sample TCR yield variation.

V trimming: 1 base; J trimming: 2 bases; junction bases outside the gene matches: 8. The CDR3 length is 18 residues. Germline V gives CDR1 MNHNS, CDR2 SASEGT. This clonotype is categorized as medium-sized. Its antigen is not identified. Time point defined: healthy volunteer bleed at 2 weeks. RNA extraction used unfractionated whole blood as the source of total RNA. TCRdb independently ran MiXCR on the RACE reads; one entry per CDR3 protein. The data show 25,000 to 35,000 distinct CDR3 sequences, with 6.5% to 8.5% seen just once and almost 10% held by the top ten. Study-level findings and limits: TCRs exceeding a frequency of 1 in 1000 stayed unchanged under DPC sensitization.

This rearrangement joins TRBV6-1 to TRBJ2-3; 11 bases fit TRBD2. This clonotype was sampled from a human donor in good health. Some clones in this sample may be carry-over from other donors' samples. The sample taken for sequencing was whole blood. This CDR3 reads CASSEVPGTSGYTDTQYF. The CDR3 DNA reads TGTGCCAGCAGTGAAGTCCCCGGGACTAGCGGCTACACAGATACGCAGTATTTT.